These 32 T cell receptor beta chains were all obtained from the same sample, sequenced in a study of blood T cells in healthy people across ages. Sample-barcoded 5' priming and a J-beta primer mix drove a second PCR of roughly 7 to 11 cycles. TCRdb re-called the 5' RACE reads through MiXCR, storing one row per CDR3 protein. Of over a million distinct CDR3 sequences in the sample, around 27% were seen once. This sample also belongs to another study, concerning T cells of mothers and their children.

Sequenced input: blood. The receptors derive from a girl aged 2 to 9 in good health.

This clonotype turned up a few times. This chain uses TRBV20-1 with TRBJ2-5; 7 positions match TRBD2. Judging by the DNA end, TRBJ2-7 fits better; the J call may be wrong. Germline V gives CDR1 DFQATT, CDR2 SNEGSKA (reference sequence). CDR3 length: 15 residues. For the CDR3, the DNA is TGCAGTGCTAGTAGAGGGAGGGTTAGCTCCTACGAGCAGTACTTC. It specifies CSASRGRVSSYEQYF.

This clonotype was seen many times. V and J are TRBV9 and TRBJ2-1, with 12 bases that match TRBD2. Unmatched junction bases numbered 8, after V lost 1 base and J lost 6 bases. The V gene's germline CDR1 is SGDLS and CDR2 YYNGEE. The CDR3 is 17 residues long. In nucleotides, the CDR3 is TGTGCCAGCAGCGTAAACCCCCGACTAGCGGGAGTCAATGAGCAGTTCTTC. Its translation: CASSVNPRLAGVNEQFF.

This clonotype was seen only once. CDR3 protein: CASSLARGTGYNEQFF. CDR3 DNA sequence: TGTGCCAGCAGCTTAGCCCGAGGTACTGGATACAATGAGCAGTTCTTC. The chain couples TRBV7-3 to TRBJ2-1; D call uncertain. The CDR3 length is 16 residues. CDR1 is SGHTA and CDR2 is FQGTGA in the germline V gene. V dropped 2 bases and J dropped 4 bases, with 15 bases sitting between them.

This chain joins TRBV7-6 and TRBJ2-1; D call uncertain. This CDR3 is built from 14 residues. V was clipped by 0 bases and J by 2 bases, with 5 bases between them. Germline V gene data show CDR1 as SGHVS and CDR2 as FNYEAQ. The CDR3 is CASSLARAYNEQFF. The CDR3 region has the DNA TGTGCCAGCAGCTTAGCGCGAGCCTACAATGAGCAGTTCTTC.

This clonotype was observed a few times. The rearrangement joins TRBV5-6 to TRBJ2-1; D may be TRBD1 (5 bases). There are 14 residues in the CDR3. Germline V gene data show CDR1 as SGHDT and CDR2 as YYEEEE. Trimming removed 3 bases at V and 9 bases at J, with 16 bases between. This chain's CDR3 is CASSSDVQGGEQFF. CDR3 nucleotides: TGTGCCAGCAGCTCAGACGTGCAGGGCGGTGAGCAGTTCTTC.

This clonotype was seen more than once but under ten times. The chain has TRBV6-6 and TRBJ1-5; tentatively, D is TRBD1 (6 bases). Trimming shortened V by 6 bases and J by 2 bases, and 14 bases separated the two germline ends. Germline loops: CDR1 MNHNY, CDR2 SVGAGI (reference sequence). CDR3 length: 15 residues. CDR3 protein: CASSSGEEGNQPQHF. The CDR3 DNA follows: TGTGCCAGCAGCTCAGGGGAAGAGGGCAATCAGCCCCAGCATTTT.

The sample holds one count of this clonotype. Mismatch with germline at one junction end may stem from a read error. The chain employs TRBV6-5 and TRBJ1-2; D unclear. This CDR3 has 13 residues. The V gene's germline CDR1 is MNHEY and CDR2 SVGAGI. The CDR3 sequence: CAGSYPGDYGYTF. In nucleotides, the CDR3 is TGTGCCGGCAGTTACCCAGGCGACTATGGCTACACCTTC.

The genes are TRBV28 and TRBJ2-1; no clear D gene. Germline values: CDR1 MDHEN, CDR2 SYDVKM. The V end lost 5 bases, the J end lost 1 base, and 15 bases lay between the germline ends. The CDR3 consists of 16 residues. Here the CDR3 DNA reads TGTGCCAGCAGTGCCTTTTGGGATGAGTCCTACAATGAGCAGTTCTTC. This gives the protein CASSAFWDESYNEQFF.

The chain couples TRBV2 to TRBJ2-5, with D perhaps matching TRBD2 (5 bases). Matching the DNA end better, TRBJ2-7 makes the J call doubtful. Germline V lookup: CDR1 SNHLY, CDR2 FYNNEI. The CDR3 is 15 residues long. Written as DNA, the CDR3 is TGTGCCAGCCGGAAGGGAGAACAGCAAGGCTACGAGCAGTACTTC. Translated: CASRKGEQQGYEQYF.

This clonotype has more than one count but fewer than ten. J is TRBJ2-1 and V is TRBV29-1, with unresolved D. Germline V gene data show CDR1 as SQVTM and CDR2 as ANQGSEA. The ends were cut back, 0 bases at V and 9 bases at J, with 9 bases in the middle. The CDR3 length is 12 residues. The CDR3 DNA reads TGCAGCGTTGAAGATCGGTTGGGTGAGCAGTTCTTC. Amino acids: CSVEDRLGEQFF.

This clonotype appeared a single time. This sequence joins TRBV9 and TRBJ2-3, with D uncertain. CDR1 and CDR2 from the germline V gene are SGDLS and YYNGEE. This CDR3 has 14 amino acids. V lost 4 bases and J 6 bases, leaving 15 bases between the germline ends. In DNA form, the CDR3 reads TGTGCCAGCAGCTCCCAAGAGAGTATCGATACGCAGTATTTT. The encoded protein is CASSSQESIDTQYF.

The sample holds a few counts of this clonotype. Here the CDR3 reads CSVEDRRGGTGELFF. The CDR3 coding sequence is TGCAGCGTTGAAGATCGCAGAGGCGGGACCGGGGAGCTGTTTTTT. This chain uses TRBV29-1 with TRBJ2-2; D might be TRBD2 (5 bases). V was cut by 0 bases and J by 5 bases, with 13 bases left in between. CDR1 and CDR2 (germline): SQVTM, ANQGSEA. This CDR3 contains 15 residues.

This chain joins TRBV28 and TRBJ1-2; D unclear. The V end lost 5 bases, the J end lost 3 bases, and 10 bases lay between the germline ends. CDR1 MDHEN and CDR2 SYDVKM come from the germline V gene. This CDR3 contains 13 residues. The CDR3 DNA reads as TGTGCCAGCAGTACCTCAAGGGACTATGGCTACACCTTC. Amino acid sequence: CASSTSRDYGYTF.

The V call is TRBV20-1, the J call TRBJ2-1; D not certain. In germline, CDR1 is DFQATT, CDR2 SNEGSKA (reference sequence). The CDR3 consists of 13 residues. V was pared by 2 bases and J by 0 bases, with 5 bases between. CDR3 in DNA: TGCAGTGCTAGAAAGGGCTCCTACAATGAGCAGTTCTTC. Translation: CSARKGSYNEQFF.

This clonotype has only a few counts. The chain recombines TRBV20-1 with TRBJ2-5; D unresolved. Trimming removed 0 bases from V and 3 bases from J, with 8 bases in between. From germline, CDR1 is DFQATT and CDR2 SNEGSKA (reference sequence). The CDR3 extends over 13 amino acids. The DNA for the CDR3 is TGCAGTGCTAGAGATCATGAGGAAGAGACCCAGTACTTC. Protein product: CSARDHEEETQYF.

The table lists this clonotype with a few counts. J is TRBJ2-7 and V is TRBV9; D remains ambiguous. Germline V gene lookup returns CDR1 SGDLS and CDR2 YYNGEE. This CDR3 is 15 amino acids long. The V end lost 4 bases, the J end lost 0 bases, and 14 bases lay between the germline ends. CDR3 nucleotides: TGTGCCAGCAGCCCCCGTGTTTGGGGCTCCTACGAGCAGTACTTC. It is translated as CASSPRVWGSYEQYF.

This chain uses TRBV28 with TRBJ2-1; no clear D gene. The J call may be faulty, since TRBJ2-7 better matches the DNA end. There are 13 residues in the CDR3. CDR1 and CDR2 from the germline V gene are MDHEN and SYDVKM. The CDR3 spells CASVPSGSYEQYF. CDR3 in DNA: TGTGCCAGCGTCCCCAGTGGGTCCTACGAGCAGTACTTC.

In this sample, this clonotype turned up a few times. The chain recombines TRBV6-2 or TRBV6-3 with TRBJ2-4; the D gene could be TRBD1 or TRBD2 (5 bases each). Trimming took off 1 base at V and 7 bases at J, with 11 bases between the two ends. The germline CDR1 and CDR2 sequences are MNHEY and SVGEGT. This CDR3 is 14 amino acids long. The chain's CDR3 is CASSYYGTENIQYF. The CDR3 DNA is TGTGCCAGCAGTTACTACGGGACCGAGAACATTCAGTACTTC.

The chain combines TRBV20-1 with TRBJ2-5; D ambiguous. Trimming cost V 3 bases and J 5 bases, with 13 bases left between them. Looked up from germline, CDR1 is DFQATT and CDR2 is SNEGSKA (reference sequence). The CDR3 is 13 amino acids. The CDR3 is CSASSHSWETQYF. DNA for the CDR3: TGCAGTGCTAGTTCGCACAGCTGGGAGACCCAGTACTTC.

This clonotype occurred a few times. V usage is TRBV20-1 and J usage is TRBJ1-2; D is undetermined. Per the germline V gene, CDR1 is DFQATT and CDR2 is SNEGSKA (reference sequence). There are 13 residues in the CDR3. Trimming shortened V by 0 bases and J by 5 bases, and 10 bases separated the two germline ends. The CDR3 region has the DNA TGCAGTGCTAGAGACAACCTTTTTTATGGCTACACCTTC. Protein: CSARDNLFYGYTF.

This clonotype was detected only a few times. This sequence joins TRBV29-1 and TRBJ1-1; D is uncertain. Germline loops: CDR1 SQVTM, CDR2 ANQGSEA. CDR3 length equals 12 residues. V was shortened by 5 bases and J by 5 bases, with 12 bases between the two germline ends. The DNA for the CDR3 is TGCAGCGTTCGCATTGCGGGAACTGAAGCTTTCTTT. Translation: CSVRIAGTEAFF. Supplemented by reference TRBV29-1 and TRBJ1-1, the full variable domain reads SAVISQKPSRDICQRGTSLTIQCQVDSQVTMMFWYRQQPGQSLTLIATANQGSEATYESGFVIDKFPISRPNLTFSTLTVSNMSPEDSSIYLCSVRIAGTEAFFGQGTRLTVV.

This chain uses TRBV29-1 with TRBJ2-4, with D hard to call. Germline V gene data show CDR1 as SQVTM and CDR2 as ANQGSEA. The CDR3 has 13 amino acids. V lost 5 bases to trimming and J lost 0 bases, with 8 bases between them. The CDR3 DNA reads as TGCAGCGTTATCTCACTAGCCAAAAACATTCAGTACTTC. As protein: CSVISLAKNIQYF. Together with reference TRBV29-1 and TRBJ2-4, the CDR3 gives the full variable domain: SAVISQKPSRDICQRGTSLTIQCQVDSQVTMMFWYRQQPGQSLTLIATANQGSEATYESGFVIDKFPISRPNLTFSTLTVSNMSPEDSSIYLCSVISLAKNIQYFGAGTRLSVL.

The chain recombines TRBV20-1 with TRBJ1-3; D gene unclear. Germline loops: CDR1 DFQATT, CDR2 SNEGSKA (reference sequence). The CDR3 totals 15 residues. Trimming cost V 1 base and J 2 bases, with 12 bases left between them. Here the CDR3 DNA reads TGCAGTGCTAGAGGGGATCCCGGGGCTGGAAACACCATATATTTT. Translating gives CSARGDPGAGNTIYF.

The chain has TRBV2 and TRBJ2-2; the D is unclear. Trimming pared 5 bases from V and 4 bases from J, leaving 11 bases between. The CDR3 is 14 amino acids. Germline values: CDR1 SNHLY, CDR2 FYNNEI. The DNA for the CDR3 is TGTGCCAGCAGTACCACCATAGTCACCGGGGAGCTGTTTTTT. Translating it yields CASSTTIVTGELFF.

The chain links TRBV5-1 to TRBJ2-5, with TRBD2 identical over 9 bases. The length of the CDR3 is 14 residues. With V trimmed by 1 base and J by 11 bases, 9 bases remained unmatched. In germline, CDR1 is SGHRS, CDR2 YFSETQ. The CDR3 protein is CASSLLGLAAEQYF. The CDR3 region has the DNA TGCGCCAGCAGCTTGTTGGGACTAGCAGCGGAGCAGTACTTC.

This chain joins TRBV29-1 and TRBJ2-1, with D possibly TRBD2 on 5 matching bases. The CDR3 consists of 12 residues. Germline assignment: CDR1 SQVTM and CDR2 ANQGSEA. V was trimmed by 4 bases and J by 5 bases, leaving 9 bases between them. CDR3 in amino acids: CSVVDGDNEQFF. As DNA, the CDR3 is TGCAGCGTTGTGGACGGGGACAATGAGCAGTTCTTC.

The table lists this clonotype with a few counts. The chain employs TRBV4-3 and TRBJ2-5; D may be TRBD2 (6 bases). CDR1 LGHNA and CDR2 YSLEER come from the germline V gene. V was cut by 1 base and J by 1 base, with 19 bases left in between. The CDR3 is 18 amino acids. CDR3 loop: CASSQGGGGYGAQETQYF. Written as DNA, the CDR3 is TGCGCCAGCAGCCAAGGGGGTGGGGGGTATGGGGCCCAAGAGACCCAGTACTTC.

This clonotype was recorded a few times. The chain employs TRBV15 and TRBJ2-3, with 10 positions matching TRBD2. The CDR3 length is 16 residues. Trimming removed 3 bases from V and 4 bases from J; junction bases left unmatched: 7. Per the germline V gene, CDR1 is LNHNV and CDR2 is YYDKDF (reference sequence). CDR3 region: CATSRGLATVADTQYF. The CDR3 DNA sequence: TGTGCCACCAGCAGGGGACTAGCGACGGTGGCAGATACGCAGTATTTT. Supplemented by reference TRBV15 and TRBJ2-3, the full variable domain reads DAMVIQNPRYQVTQFGKPVTLSCSQTLNHNVMYWYQQKSSQAPKLLFHYYDKDFNNEADTPDNFQSRRPNTSFCFLDIRSPGLGDTAMYLCATSRGLATVADTQYFGPGTRLTVL.

Note on this clonotype: Sequence at one end of the junction differs from germline and may be a read error. The V call is TRBV7-2, the J call TRBJ1-2; D gene unclear. Germline-derived CDR1 and CDR2 are SGHTA and FQGNSA. The CDR3 extends over 12 amino acids. The CDR3 region is CASSLELHGCTF. The CDR3 region has the DNA TGTGCCAGTAGCTTAGAACTTCATGGCTGCACCTTC.

This clonotype turned up a few times. This chain links TRBV2 with TRBJ1-2, with unresolved D. CDR3 length equals 15 residues. The ends were cut back, 9 bases at V and 8 bases at J, with 25 bases in the middle. In germline, CDR1 is SNHLY, CDR2 FYNNEI. The CDR3 region is CARKVKGSAAWGYTF. In DNA form, the CDR3 reads TGTGCCAGGAAAGTTAAAGGCTCCGCCGCCTGGGGCTACACCTTC.

The table lists this clonotype with a few counts. Germline and junction disagree at one end, which may indicate a read error. The rearrangement uses TRBV5-6 and TRBJ2-5, with D perhaps TRBD1 (5 bases). This CDR3 region has 15 residues. Germline V gene data show CDR1 as SGHDT and CDR2 as YYEEEE. This CDR3 is CANSFVLRGRETQYF. The CDR3 coding sequence is TGTGCCAACAGCTTTGTTTTAAGGGGAAGGGAGACCCAGTACTTC.

The chain combines TRBV12-3 or TRBV12-4 with TRBJ1-2, with D hard to call. The length of the CDR3 is 14 residues. Deletions cut 5 bases from V and 2 bases from J, with 12 bases between. CDR3 amino acids: CASSPILGNYGYTF. The CDR3 DNA sequence: TGTGCCAGCAGTCCGATTTTAGGGAACTATGGCTACACCTTC.